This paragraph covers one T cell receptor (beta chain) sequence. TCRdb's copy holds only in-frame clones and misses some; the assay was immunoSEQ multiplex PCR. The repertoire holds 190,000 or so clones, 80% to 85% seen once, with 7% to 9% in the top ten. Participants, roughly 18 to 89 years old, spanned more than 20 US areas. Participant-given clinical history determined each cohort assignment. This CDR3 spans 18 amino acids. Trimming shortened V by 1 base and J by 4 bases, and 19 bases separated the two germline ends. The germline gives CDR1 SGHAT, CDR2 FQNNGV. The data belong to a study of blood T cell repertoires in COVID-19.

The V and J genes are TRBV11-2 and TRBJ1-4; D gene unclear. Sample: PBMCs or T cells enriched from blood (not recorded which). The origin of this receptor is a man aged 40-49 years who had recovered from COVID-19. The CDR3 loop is CASSLAGSGLLGNEKLFF. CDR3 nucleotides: TGTGCCAGCAGCTTAGCAGGCAGTGGGTTGCTGGGTAATGAAAAACTGTTTTTT.